The source of this T cell receptor (beta chain) is a study of cytomegalovirus exposure and HLA in healthy donors (dated by TCRdb to the late 2010s). About the study as a whole: According to a later analysis, the approximately 120 validation repertoires were produced on the same platform as the roughly 600 repertoires of the first cohort. High-throughput TCR immunosequencing, statistical association of individual TCRs with disease status, and machine learning were combined to predict cytomegalovirus infection status. In addition to the first cohort of about 650 subjects, a separate validation cohort of 120 different subjects was used. The study aimed to test whether cataloging public T cell receptors could reveal signatures of past pathogen exposure.

Libraries came from the immunoSEQ multiplex PCR assay. Regarding the original processing steps: A statistical classification framework was developed to diagnose cytomegalovirus status using the catalog of TCR beta chain sequences. As stored in TCRdb, this immuneACCESS dataset retains in-frame rearrangements with V and J assigned. A fraction of the clones does not appear; measured against another copy, unresolved V genes explain less than half of the discrepancy, and the remainder lacks a known reason. The V and J calls and the clone size are those of that table, but D and trimming were determined from the DNA. This sample lists about 180,000 clones; around 85% were detected once. Of the sample, around a sixth falls within the top ten clones. The donors belonged to the validation cohort of 120 subjects, which was separate from the roughly 670-subject first cohort. Of note for this clone: What this receptor recognizes is not known. Base qualities are not recorded, but no much larger clone differs from it by a single base.

Inclusive of the bounding cysteine and phenylalanine, the CDR3 is 15 residues long. Only the CDR3 region is kept as DNA, spanning 45 bases read in frame from base 1. Via the germline V gene, CDR1 is MDHEN and CDR2 SYDVKM. V is trimmed back by 7 bases and J by 2 bases, and the junction contains 8 bases that no gene match accounts for. Study-wide conclusions, independent of this receptor: A later analysis lacked HLA typing for the validation cohort, so it scored co-occurrence in that cohort across all 110 or so repertoires. Most TCR sequences were observed very rarely across donors, whereas some public TCRs were present in many individuals. In both the original and validation cohorts, the classifier was reported to diagnose cytomegalovirus status with high specificity and sensitivity. Subsequent analysis determined that TCRs grouped into clusters in the first cohort also showed a tendency toward co-occurrence across the approximately 110 validation repertoires, and 85% to 95% of cluster scores exceeded 0. It was suggested by the authors that the approach could potentially be generalized to other disease states and immunological phenotypes. In vitro tests confirmed that a few of the cytomegalovirus-associated TCR beta chains recognize cytomegalovirus antigens. The study gave a list of roughly 150 TCR beta chains associated with cytomegalovirus.

The receptor's source is a man younger than 30 in good health and CMV-seropositive. The chain couples TRBV28 to TRBJ1-1; 9 middle bases align to TRBD1. The sequenced sample was PBMCs. In nucleotides, the sequence is TGTGCCAGCACCCTGGGACAGGGTGGTAACACTGAAGCTTTCTTT. It is translated as CASTLGQGGNTEAFF.